These 14 T cell receptor beta chains originate from one sample sequenced in a study of blood T cell repertoires in COVID-19. Only in-frame clones appear in the TCRdb table, and some are missing; sequencing was by immunoSEQ multiplex PCR. The sample includes around 140,000 clones, around 88% of them seen just once. The sequenced material came from peripheral blood. The receptors shown here come from a woman aged 60-70 years with acute or convalescent COVID-19.

This clone was counted once. V and J are TRBV3-1 (or the pseudogene TRBV3-2) and TRBJ2-7, with 8 bases that match TRBD1. Germline V lookup: CDR1 LGHDT, CDR2 YNNKEL (reference sequence). V dropped 1 base and J dropped 5; count of bases not matched to a gene: 7. The CDR3 sequence is 15 residues long. The CDR3 loop reads CASSQARTGLDEQYF. The CDR3 nucleotides are TGTGCCAGCAGCCAAGCCAGGACAGGGCTAGACGAGCAGTACTTC.

The J gene is TRBJ2-7, the V gene TRBV6-5; D remains unclear. The V gene lost 10 bases and the J gene lost 4 bases, with 17 bases spanning the gap. The CDR3 is made up of 13 amino acids. Germline V gene sequence: CDR1 MNHEY, CDR2 SVGAGI. The CDR3 sequence: CAITRVGDYEQYF. For the CDR3, the DNA is TGTGCCATCACCCGGGTCGGAGATTACGAGCAGTACTTC.

The chain couples TRBV24-1 to TRBJ1-2; D ambiguous. Trimming removed 4 bases at V and 2 bases at J, with 7 bases between. Germline CDR1 reads KGHDR; CDR2 reads SFDVKD. There are 13 residues in the CDR3. CDR3 nucleotide sequence: TGTGCCACCAGTGACACACTAAACTATGGCTACACCTTC. Protein: CATSDTLNYGYTF.

The V gene is TRBV28, the J gene TRBJ2-7; 9 bases agree with TRBD2. The CDR3 loop spans 14 amino acids. CDR1 MDHEN and CDR2 SYDVKM come from the germline V gene. The trim removed 6 bases at V and 6 bases at J, leaving 9 bases unmatched. The CDR3 sequence: CASRRGGSASEQYF. The CDR3 DNA sequence: TGTGCCAGCAGGCGGGGGGGCTCAGCTTCCGAGCAGTACTTC. The complete variable domain, with remaining parts taken from reference TRBV28 and TRBJ2-7, reads DVKVTQSSRYLVKRTGEKVFLECVQDMDHENMFWYRQDPGLGLRLIYFSYDVKMKEKGDIPEGYSVSREKKERFSLILESASTNQTSMYLCASRRGGSASEQYFGPGTRLTVT.

The chain recombines TRBV7-8 with TRBJ2-7; D may be TRBD1 (6 bases). The length of the CDR3 is 15 residues. V was shortened by 1 base and J by 4 bases, with 14 bases between the two germline ends. The germline V gene encodes CDR1 SGHVS and CDR2 FQNEAQ. Here the CDR3 reads CASSLGDLGGYEQYF. In DNA form, the CDR3 reads TGTGCCAGCAGCTTAGGGGATCTAGGGGGATACGAGCAGTACTTC.

J is TRBJ1-3 and V is TRBV24-1; the match to TRBD1 covers 7 bases. Germline lookup yields CDR1 KGHDR and CDR2 SFDVKD. V shed 3 bases and J 4 bases; nucleotides not matched to a gene: 8. This CDR3 region has 16 residues. The CDR3 DNA reads TGTGCCACCAGTGATCCGCCCGGGACAGCCGGAAACACCATATATTTT. Amino acid sequence: CATSDPPGTAGNTIYF.

The chain employs TRBV3-1 (or the pseudogene TRBV3-2) and TRBJ2-1; the match to TRBD2 covers 10 bases. The CDR3 runs 15 residues. In germline, CDR1 is LGHDT, CDR2 YNNKEL (reference sequence). The V and J ends lost 0 bases and 6 bases, in that order; junction bases with no gene match: 2. The CDR3 here is CASSQDTSGVNEQFF. DNA of the CDR3: TGTGCCAGCAGCCAAGATACTAGCGGGGTCAATGAGCAGTTCTTC.

The V gene is TRBV21-1, the J gene TRBJ2-7; no DNA check was done on the table's D call, TRBD1. TRBV21-1 is given as a pseudogene. This CDR3 contains 14 residues. CDR3 DNA sequence: TGTGCCAGCAGCAAAGGACAGGGGGCGTACGAGCAGTACTTC. This codes for CASSKGQGAYEQYF.

The chain employs TRBV7-9 and TRBJ1-4, with TRBD1 matching over 9 bases. Unmatched junction bases numbered 7, after V lost 4 bases and J lost 4 bases. CDR3 length: 16 amino acids. CDR1 is SEHNR, CDR2 FQNEAQ, per germline (reference sequence). This chain's CDR3 is CASSSGTGTFNEKLFF. In DNA, the CDR3 is TGTGCCAGCAGCTCCGGGACAGGGACTTTTAATGAAAAACTGTTTTTT.

The chain couples TRBV2 to TRBJ2-5; 13 positions match TRBD2. The V segment lost 4 bases and the J segment 4 bases; nucleotides outside the gene matches: 3. Per the germline V gene, CDR1 is SNHLY and CDR2 is FYNNEI. The CDR3 consists of 15 residues. The CDR3 coding sequence is TGTGCCAGCAGTGGTACTAGCGGGGGGGGAGAGACCCAGTACTTC. This gives the protein CASSGTSGGGETQYF.

This chain joins TRBV9 and TRBJ1-1; D remains ambiguous. This CDR3 has 12 residues. With 3 bases removed from V and 7 bases from J, the gap between germline ends came to 10 bases. CDR1 is SGDLS, CDR2 YYNGEE, per germline. The CDR3: CASSGDYSEAFF. Written as DNA, the CDR3 is TGTGCCAGCAGCGGAGACTACAGTGAAGCTTTCTTT.

The chain links TRBV28 to TRBJ2-7, with D unclear. V was pared by 9 bases and J by 2 bases, with 11 bases between. Per germline, CDR1 MDHEN and CDR2 SYDVKM. CDR3 size: 12 residues. The CDR3 region is CASFDKTYEQYF. In DNA form, the CDR3 reads TGTGCCAGTTTTGACAAGACCTACGAGCAGTACTTC. Filled out from reference TRBV28 and TRBJ2-7, the complete variable domain reads DVKVTQSSRYLVKRTGEKVFLECVQDMDHENMFWYRQDPGLGLRLIYFSYDVKMKEKGDIPEGYSVSREKKERFSLILESASTNQTSMYLCASFDKTYEQYFGPGTRLTVT.

This clone was detected a few times. This chain connects TRBV5-5 to TRBJ2-5, with D perhaps TRBD2 (7 bases). Trimming shortened V by 3 bases and J by 5 bases, and 14 bases separated the two germline ends. The CDR3 is made up of 14 amino acids. From germline, CDR1 is SGHKS and CDR2 YYEKEE (reference sequence). The CDR3 protein is CASSWAGEGETQYF. The CDR3 DNA reads TGTGCCAGCAGCTGGGCAGGGGAGGGCGAGACCCAGTACTTC.

This chain connects TRBV29-1 to TRBJ2-7, with 7 bases identical to TRBD2. The V gene's germline CDR1 is SQVTM and CDR2 ANQGSEA. Germline trimming cut 3 bases from V and 0 bases from J; bases unmatched to any gene: 5. The CDR3 extends over 14 amino acids. The CDR3 loop is CSVEVTGGSYEQYF. CDR3 DNA sequence: TGCAGCGTTGAGGTAACGGGAGGCTCCTACGAGCAGTACTTC.